The clone carrying this T cell receptor (beta chain) was found a few times. Its antigen is currently unknown. The germline V gene has CDR1 SGHKS and CDR2 YYEKEE (reference sequence). This CDR3 contains 15 residues. V shed 0 bases and J shed 5 bases, with 14 bases lying between them. The sample is drawn from a study of response to subunit inactivated influenza vaccine. Study-level points and caveats: With each seasonal influenza vaccination, the authors suggested, few new T cells are recruited.

One entry per CDR3 protein results from TCRdb running MiXCR on the RT-PCR reads. The data hold around 520,000 distinct CDR3 sequences, with around 25% observed a single time. The material sequenced was CD4+ T cells sorted from PBMCs, taken 5 days after vaccination. V is TRBV5-5 and J is TRBJ2-5, with D uncertain. The receptor was derived from a man aged 45-65 years who received an inactivated influenza vaccine. The CDR3 sequence: CASSLADPDRETQYF. As DNA, the CDR3 is TGTGCCAGCAGCTTGGCCGATCCGGACCGGGAGACCCAGTACTTC.